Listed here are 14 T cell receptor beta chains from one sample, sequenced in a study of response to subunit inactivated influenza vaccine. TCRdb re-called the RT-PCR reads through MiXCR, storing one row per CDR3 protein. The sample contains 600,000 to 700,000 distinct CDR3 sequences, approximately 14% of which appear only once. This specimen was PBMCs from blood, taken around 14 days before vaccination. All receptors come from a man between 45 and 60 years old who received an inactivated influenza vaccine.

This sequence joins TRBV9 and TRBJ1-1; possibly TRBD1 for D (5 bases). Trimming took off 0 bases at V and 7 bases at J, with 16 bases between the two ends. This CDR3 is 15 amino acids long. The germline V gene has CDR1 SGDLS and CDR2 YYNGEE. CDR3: CASSVAPGYGSEAFF. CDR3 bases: TGTGCCAGCAGCGTAGCCCCAGGGTACGGGAGTGAAGCTTTCTTT.

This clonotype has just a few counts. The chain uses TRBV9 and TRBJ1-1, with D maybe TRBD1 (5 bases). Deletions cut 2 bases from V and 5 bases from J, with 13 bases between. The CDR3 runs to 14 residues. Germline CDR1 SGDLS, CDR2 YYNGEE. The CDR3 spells CASSVHWGGTEAFF. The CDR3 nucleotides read TGTGCCAGCAGCGTCCACTGGGGCGGAACTGAAGCTTTCTTT.

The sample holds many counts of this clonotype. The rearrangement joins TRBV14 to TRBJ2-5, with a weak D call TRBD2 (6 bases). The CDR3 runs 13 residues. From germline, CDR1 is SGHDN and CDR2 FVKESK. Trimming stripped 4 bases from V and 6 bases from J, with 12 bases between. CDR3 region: CASSPVRGKTQYF. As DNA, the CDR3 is TGTGCCAGCAGCCCAGTACGGGGGAAGACCCAGTACTTC.

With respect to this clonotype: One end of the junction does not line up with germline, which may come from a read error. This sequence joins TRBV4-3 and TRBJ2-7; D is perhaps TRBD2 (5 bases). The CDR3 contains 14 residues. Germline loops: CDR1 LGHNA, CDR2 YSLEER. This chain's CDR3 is CAGSQDRRTYEQYF. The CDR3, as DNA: TGCGCCGGCAGCCAAGATAGGAGGACCTACGAGCAGTACTTC.

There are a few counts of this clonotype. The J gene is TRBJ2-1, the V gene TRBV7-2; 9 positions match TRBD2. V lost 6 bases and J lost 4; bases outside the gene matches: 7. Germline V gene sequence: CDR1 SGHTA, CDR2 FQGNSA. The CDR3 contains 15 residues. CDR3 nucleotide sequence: TGTGCCAGCAGACTTAGCGGGAGCTCTTACAATGAGCAGTTCTTC. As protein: CASRLSGSSYNEQFF.

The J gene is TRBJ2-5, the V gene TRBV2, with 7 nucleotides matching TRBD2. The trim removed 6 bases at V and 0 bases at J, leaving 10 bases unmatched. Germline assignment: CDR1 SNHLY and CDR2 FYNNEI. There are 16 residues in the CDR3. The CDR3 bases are TGTGCCAGCAGCGGCTGGACTAGGGGAAACCAAGAGACCCAGTACTTC. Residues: CASSGWTRGNQETQYF.

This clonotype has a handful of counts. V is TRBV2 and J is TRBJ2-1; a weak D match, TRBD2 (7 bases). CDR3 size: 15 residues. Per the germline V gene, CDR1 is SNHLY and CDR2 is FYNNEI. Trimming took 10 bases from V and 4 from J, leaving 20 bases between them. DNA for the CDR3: TGTGCCACCAGGGGAGGGGGACAACTTTACAATGAGCAGTTCTTC. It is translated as CATRGGGQLYNEQFF.

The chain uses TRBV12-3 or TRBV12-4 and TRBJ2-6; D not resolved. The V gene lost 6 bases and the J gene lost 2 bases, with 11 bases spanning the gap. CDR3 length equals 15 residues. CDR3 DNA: TGTGCCAGCAGGAGAGGAGAGGCTGGGGCCAACGTCCTGACTTTC. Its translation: CASRRGEAGANVLTF.

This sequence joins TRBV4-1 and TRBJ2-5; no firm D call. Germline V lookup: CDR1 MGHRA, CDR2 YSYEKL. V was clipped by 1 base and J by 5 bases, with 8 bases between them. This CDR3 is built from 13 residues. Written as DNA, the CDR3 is TGCGCCAGCAGCCAAGGGTACCCCGAGACCCAGTACTTC. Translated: CASSQGYPETQYF.

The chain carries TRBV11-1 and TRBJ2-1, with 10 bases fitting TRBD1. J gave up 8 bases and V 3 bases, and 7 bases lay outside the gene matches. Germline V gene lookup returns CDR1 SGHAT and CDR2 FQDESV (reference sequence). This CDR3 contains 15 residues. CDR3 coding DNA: TGTGCCAGCAGCTTTCCGGGACAGGGGTTCTATGAGCAGTTCTTC. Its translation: CASSFPGQGFYEQFF.

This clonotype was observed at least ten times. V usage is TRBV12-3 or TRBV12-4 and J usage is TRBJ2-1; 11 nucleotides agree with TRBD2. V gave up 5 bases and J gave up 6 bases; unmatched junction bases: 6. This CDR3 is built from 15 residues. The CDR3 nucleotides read TGTGCCAGCAGTATTAGCGGGAGGGCGGGCAATGAGCAGTTCTTC. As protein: CASSISGRAGNEQFF.

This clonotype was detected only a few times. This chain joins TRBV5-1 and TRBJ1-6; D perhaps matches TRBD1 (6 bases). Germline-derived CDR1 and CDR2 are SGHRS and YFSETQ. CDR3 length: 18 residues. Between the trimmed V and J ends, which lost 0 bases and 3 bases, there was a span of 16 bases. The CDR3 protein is CASSLAGDRIIYNSPLHF. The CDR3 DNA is TGCGCCAGCAGCTTGGCGGGTGACAGGATTATCTATAATTCACCCCTCCACTTT.

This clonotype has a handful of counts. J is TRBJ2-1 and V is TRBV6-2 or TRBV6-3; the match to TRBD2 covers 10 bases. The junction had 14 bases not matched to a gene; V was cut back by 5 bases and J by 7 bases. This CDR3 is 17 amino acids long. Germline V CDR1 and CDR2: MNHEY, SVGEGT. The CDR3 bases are TGTGCCAGCAGTAACCTAGCGGGGGCTCGGGGTGGGAATGAGCAGTTCTTC. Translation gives CASSNLAGARGGNEQFF.

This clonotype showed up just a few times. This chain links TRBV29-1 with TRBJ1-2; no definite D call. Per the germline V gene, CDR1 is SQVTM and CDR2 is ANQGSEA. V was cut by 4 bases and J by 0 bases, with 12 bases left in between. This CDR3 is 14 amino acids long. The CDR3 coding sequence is TGCAGCGTTGGGCGACGGTTAGCTAACTATGGCTACACCTTC. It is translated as CSVGRRLANYGYTF.